These 17 T cell receptor beta chains share one sample of origin, sequenced in a study of beta chain features in type 1 diabetes. Expressed TCRB transcripts were sequenced because the isolated RNA had all been reverse transcribed beforehand. This table comes from immunoSEQ multiplex PCR, and its TCRdb copy is limited to in-frame clones, with some not included. The sample lists hundreds of thousands of clones; over 7.5% were seen once. Sequenced: naive CD4+ T cells from blood. These receptors all stem from a woman younger than 30 in good health.

This clone was found a few times. The chain carries TRBV29-1 and TRBJ2-1; D not certain. The V gene's germline CDR1 is SQVTM and CDR2 ANQGSEA. There are 14 residues in the CDR3. The V gene lost 2 bases and the J gene lost 8 bases, with 16 bases spanning the gap. CDR3: CSVEYRLVPDEQFF. In DNA, the CDR3 is TGCAGCGTTGAATATAGGCTAGTACCGGATGAGCAGTTCTTC.

This clone was detected a few times. The V and J genes are TRBV19 and TRBJ2-1; TRBD2 might be the D (5 bases). Trimming removed 4 bases at V and 8 bases at J, with 12 bases between. This CDR3 spans 13 amino acids. Germline V CDR1 and CDR2: LNHDA, SQIVND (reference sequence). The CDR3 loop is CASSKREFYEQFF. The CDR3 DNA sequence: TGTGCCAGTAGTAAGAGGGAGTTTTATGAGCAGTTCTTC.

This clone showed up just a few times. The chain combines TRBV5-1 with TRBJ1-1, with D tentatively TRBD1 (6 bases). Germline-derived CDR1 and CDR2 are SGHRS and YFSETQ. The V and J ends lost 2 bases and 0 bases respectively, with 11 bases between them. The CDR3 has 15 residues. The CDR3 loop is CASSFATGLNTEAFF. CDR3 coding DNA: TGCGCCAGCAGCTTCGCCACAGGGTTGAACACTGAAGCTTTCTTT.

This clone appeared a few times. The V call is TRBV6-5, the J call TRBJ1-2; TRBD1 might be the D (6 bases). The ends were cut back, 4 bases at V and 0 bases at J, with 12 bases in the middle. The CDR3 totals 15 residues. Germline loops: CDR1 MNHEY, CDR2 SVGAGI. The DNA for the CDR3 is TGTGCCAGCAGTTTCCAGGACAGTGCTAACTATGGCTACACCTTC. Its translation is CASSFQDSANYGYTF.

There are a few counts of this clone. The chain joins TRBV5-1 to TRBJ2-7; TRBD1 matches 7 bases. J was trimmed by 3 bases and V by 3 bases; bases with no gene match: 3. CDR1 and CDR2 (germline): SGHRS, YFSETQ. This CDR3 has 13 amino acids. CDR3 nucleotide sequence: TGCGCCAGCAGCTCGACAGGGCTCTACGAGCAGTACTTC. Translated, it gives CASSSTGLYEQYF.

The genes are TRBV29-1 and TRBJ2-7; TRBD2 agrees at 7 bases. Per germline, CDR1 SQVTM and CDR2 ANQGSEA. CDR3 length: 13 amino acids. V trimming: 3 bases; J trimming: 2 bases; junction bases outside the gene matches: 4. The CDR3 nucleotides read TGCAGCGTTGATGCGGGAGAAGCCTACGAGCAGTACTTC. It specifies CSVDAGEAYEQYF.

This clone was counted only a few times. The chain combines TRBV7-8 with TRBJ2-1, with unresolved D. CDR3 length equals 18 residues. Germline values: CDR1 SGHVS, CDR2 FQNEAQ. With 5 bases removed from V and 0 bases from J, the gap between germline ends came to 20 bases. The CDR3 nucleotides read TGTGCCAGCAGCGCCTATACTATTACTATGAGCTCCTACAATGAGCAGTTCTTC. Translated, it gives CASSAYTITMSSYNEQFF.

The chain combines TRBV7-8 with TRBJ2-1; 11 bases map to TRBD2. This CDR3 has 16 residues. CDR1 is SGHVS, CDR2 FQNEAQ, per germline. Trimming took 5 bases from V and 0 from J; bases not matched to a gene: 3. Here the CDR3 reads CASSSSGRGSYNEQFF. The CDR3 DNA reads TGTGCCAGCAGCAGTAGCGGGAGGGGCTCCTACAATGAGCAGTTCTTC.

The rearrangement uses TRBV2 and TRBJ1-3; TRBD1 might be the D (5 bases). CDR3 length: 14 residues. Germline CDR1 is SNHLY and CDR2 is FYNNEI. Between the trimmed V and J ends, which lost 6 bases and 6 bases, there was a span of 15 bases. CDR3 nucleotide sequence: TGTGCCAGCAGCGAAATCCTAGGGGCAAACACCATATATTTT. Its translation is CASSEILGANTIYF.

The J gene is TRBJ1-2, the V gene TRBV6-5, with D possibly TRBD1 on 5 matching bases. V was clipped by 4 bases and J by 2 bases, with 11 bases between them. The V gene's germline CDR1 is MNHEY and CDR2 SVGAGI. The CDR3 has 14 residues. As DNA, the CDR3 is TGTGCCAGCAGTTCCTCAACAGGAAACTATGGCTACACCTTC. Translated: CASSSSTGNYGYTF.

The genes are TRBV19 and TRBJ1-1, with TRBD1 as a possible D gene (6 bases). The V gene's germline CDR1 is LNHDA and CDR2 SQIVND (reference sequence). The CDR3 is 14 residues long. V lost 4 bases and J 4 bases, leaving 13 bases between the germline ends. The CDR3 region has the DNA TGTGCCAGTAGTAATGGGGGCGGTCCCACTGAAGCTTTCTTT. Protein sequence: CASSNGGGPTEAFF.

This clone was counted between two and nine times. At one boundary the junction diverges from the germline segment, which might be a read error. The CDR3 here is CATSGRYYNEQFF. CDR3 sequence (DNA): TGCGCCACCAGCGGGAGGTACTACAATGAGCAGTTCTTC. This chain uses TRBV5-1 with TRBJ2-1, with 9 bases matching TRBD2. The length of the CDR3 is 13 residues. Germline-derived CDR1 and CDR2 are SGHRS and YFSETQ.

This clone came up a few times. J is TRBJ2-3 and V is TRBV10-3; 11 nucleotides align to TRBD2. This CDR3 has 18 residues. The ends lost 5 bases at V and 6 bases at J; junction bases unmatched: 16. Germline loops: CDR1 ENHRY, CDR2 SYGVKD. As DNA, the CDR3 is TGTGCCATCAGTACCAAACTAGCGGGAGATAGGGGGGTGGATACGCAGTATTTT. Translation: CAISTKLAGDRGVDTQYF.

The chain recombines TRBV2 with TRBJ1-1, with TRBD1 as a possible D gene (6 bases). There are 11 residues in the CDR3. Trimming shortened V by 11 bases and J by 3 bases, and 10 bases separated the two germline ends. Germline V lookup: CDR1 SNHLY, CDR2 FYNNEI. The CDR3 here is CAGQRDTEAFF. The CDR3 nucleotides read TGTGCCGGACAGCGAGACACTGAAGCTTTCTTT.

This clone was recorded at least ten times. This chain links TRBV23-1 with TRBJ2-2; unclear D gene. TRBV23-1 is noted as an ORF with a role that remains uncertain. This CDR3 contains 10 residues. With 9 bases removed from V and 5 bases from J, the gap between germline ends came to 4 bases. The CDR3 sequence is CARTTGELFF. CDR3 bases: TGCGCCAGAACTACCGGGGAGCTGTTTTTT.

This clone was detected only a few times. The rearrangement joins TRBV7-9 to TRBJ2-3; unclear D gene. The ends were cut back, 11 bases at V and 2 bases at J, with 5 bases in the middle. CDR3 length: 10 amino acids. Germline CDR1 is SEHNR and CDR2 is FQNEAQ (reference sequence). The CDR3 is CAGFTDTQYF. CDR3 nucleotides: TGTGCCGGCTTCACAGATACGCAGTATTTT.

For the CDR3, the DNA is TGTGCCAGTAGTCCCTACAGGGATGATGGCAAAAACATTCAGTACTTC. Protein product: CASSPYRDDGKNIQYF. This chain joins TRBV19 and TRBJ2-4; TRBD1 is a possible D gene (6 bases). Trimming removed 5 bases from V and 3 bases from J, with 17 bases in between. There are 16 residues in the CDR3. In germline, CDR1 is LNHDA, CDR2 SQIVND (reference sequence).